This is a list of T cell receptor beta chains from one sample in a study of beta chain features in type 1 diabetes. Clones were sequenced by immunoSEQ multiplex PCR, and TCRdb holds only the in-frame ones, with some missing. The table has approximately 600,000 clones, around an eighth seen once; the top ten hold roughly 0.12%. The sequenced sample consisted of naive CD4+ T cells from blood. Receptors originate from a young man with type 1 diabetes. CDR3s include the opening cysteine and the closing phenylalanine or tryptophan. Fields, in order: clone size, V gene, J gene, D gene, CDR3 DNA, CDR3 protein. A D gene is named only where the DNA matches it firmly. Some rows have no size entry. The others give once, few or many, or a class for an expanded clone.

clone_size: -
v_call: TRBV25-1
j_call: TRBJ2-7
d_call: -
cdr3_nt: TGTGCCAGCAGTGCCCAATTAGCCTACGAGCAGTACTTC
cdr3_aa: CASSAQLAYEQYF

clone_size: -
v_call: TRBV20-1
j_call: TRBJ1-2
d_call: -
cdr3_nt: TGCAGTGGTCTAAACTATGGCTACACCTTC
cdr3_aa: CSGLNYGYTF

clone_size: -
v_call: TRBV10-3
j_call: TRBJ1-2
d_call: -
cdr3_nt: TGTGCCATCAGCTCTCAGGGGTCTTACTATGGCTACACCTTC
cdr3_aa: CAISSQGSYYGYTF

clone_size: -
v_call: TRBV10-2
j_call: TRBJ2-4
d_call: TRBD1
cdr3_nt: TGCGCCAGCAGGAGGACAGGGGAAAACATTCAGTACTTC
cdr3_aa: CASRRTGENIQYF

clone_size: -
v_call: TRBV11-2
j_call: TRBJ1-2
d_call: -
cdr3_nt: TGTGCCAGCAGCCAGGTGGCAGGCGGCTACACCTTC
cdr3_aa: CASSQVAGGYTF

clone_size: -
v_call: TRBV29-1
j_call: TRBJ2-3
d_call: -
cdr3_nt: TGCAGCGTTGGGGGAGTTGAGGGGGCAGATACGCAGTATTTT
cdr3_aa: CSVGGVEGADTQYF

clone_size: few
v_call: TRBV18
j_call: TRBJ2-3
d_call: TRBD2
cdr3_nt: TGTGCCAGCTCACCATATCCTAGCGGGGGCACAGATACGCAGTATTTT
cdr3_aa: CASSPYPSGGTDTQYF

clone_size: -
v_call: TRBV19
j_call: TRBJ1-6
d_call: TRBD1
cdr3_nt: TGTGCCAGTAGTCCCCGGGACAGGGATAATTCACCCCTCCACTTT
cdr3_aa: CASSPRDRDNSPLHF

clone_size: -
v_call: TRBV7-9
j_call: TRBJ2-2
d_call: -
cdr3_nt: TGTGCCAGCAGCTTTCAGGGGAGCACCGGGGAGCTGTTTTTT
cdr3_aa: CASSFQGSTGELFF

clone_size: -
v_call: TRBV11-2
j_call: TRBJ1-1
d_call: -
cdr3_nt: TGTGCCAGCAGCTCTGCGCAGTCGGTTACTGAAGCTTTCTTT
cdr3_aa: CASSSAQSVTEAFF

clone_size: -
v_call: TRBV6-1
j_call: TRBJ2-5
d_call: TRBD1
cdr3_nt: TGTGCCAGCAGGGGACAGGGTGGGACCCAGTACTTC
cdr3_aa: CASRGQGGTQYF

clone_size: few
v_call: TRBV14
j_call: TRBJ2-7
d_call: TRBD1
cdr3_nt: TGTGCCAGCAGCCTGTCGGGACAGCCAGCATCCTACGAGCAGTACTTC
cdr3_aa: CASSLSGQPASYEQYF

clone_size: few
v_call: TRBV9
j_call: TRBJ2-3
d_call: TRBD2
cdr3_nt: TGTGCCAGCAGCGTAGCTACGGCGGGGGGTAATGCAGATACGCAGTATTTT
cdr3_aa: CASSVATAGGNADTQYF

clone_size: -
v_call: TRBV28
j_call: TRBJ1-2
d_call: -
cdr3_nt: TGTGCCAGCAGTTTGGGGGGGGTCAGACCCCCAAACTATGGCTACACCTTC
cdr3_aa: CASSLGGVRPPNYGYTF

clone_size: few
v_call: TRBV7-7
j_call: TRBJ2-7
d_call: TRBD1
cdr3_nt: TGTGCCAGCAGCTTAGCTTCCGGGACAGTCTACGAGCAGTACTTC
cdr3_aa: CASSLASGTVYEQYF

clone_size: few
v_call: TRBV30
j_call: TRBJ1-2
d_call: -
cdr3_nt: TGTGCCTGGAGTGTACTACGTCTTGGCTACACCTTC
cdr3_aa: CAWSVLRLGYTF

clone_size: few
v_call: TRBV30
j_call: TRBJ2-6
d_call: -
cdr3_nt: TGTGCCTGCCCTCGAGGGGCCCTTCGTGGGGCTGGGGCCAACGTCCTGACTTTC
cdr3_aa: CACPRGALRGAGANVLTF

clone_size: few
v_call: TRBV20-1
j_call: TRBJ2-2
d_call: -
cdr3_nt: TGCAGTGCAGGGAACACCGGGGAGCTGTTTTTT
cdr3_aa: CSAGNTGELFF

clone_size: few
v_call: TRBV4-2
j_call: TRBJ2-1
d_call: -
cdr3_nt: TGTGCCAGCAGCCGGCCGGGACAAAGCTCCTACAATGAGCAGTTCTTC
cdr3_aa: CASSRPGQSSYNEQFF

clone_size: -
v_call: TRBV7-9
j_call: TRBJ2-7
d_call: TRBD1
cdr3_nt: TGTGCCAGCAGCTTCGGGACAGGGTCGTACGAGCAGTACTTC
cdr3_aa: CASSFGTGSYEQYF

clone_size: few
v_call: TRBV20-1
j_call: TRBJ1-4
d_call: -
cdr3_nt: TGCAGTGCTCTCACAAAGGAAAAACTGTTTTTT
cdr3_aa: CSALTKEKLFF

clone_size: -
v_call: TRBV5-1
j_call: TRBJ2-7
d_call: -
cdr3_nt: TGCGCCAGCAGCTTGGGAGCACAAAGCTCCTACGAGCAGTACTTC
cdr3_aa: CASSLGAQSSYEQYF

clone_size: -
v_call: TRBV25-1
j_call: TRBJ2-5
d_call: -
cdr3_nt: TGTGCCAGCAGTGAACTCGGGCCCTCCGAGCAAGAGACCCAGTACTTC
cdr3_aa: CASSELGPSEQETQYF

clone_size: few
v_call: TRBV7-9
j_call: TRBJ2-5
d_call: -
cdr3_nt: TGTGCCAGCAGCCCAAAGACAGAACAAGAGACCCAGTACTTC
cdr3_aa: CASSPKTEQETQYF

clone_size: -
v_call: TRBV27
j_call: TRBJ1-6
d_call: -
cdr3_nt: TGTGCCAGCAGTTCCGGAAGCTATAATTCACCCCTCCACTTT
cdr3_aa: CASSSGSYNSPLHF

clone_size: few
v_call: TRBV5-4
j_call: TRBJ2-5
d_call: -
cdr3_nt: TGTGCCAGCAGCTTGGCGACACGACAAGAGACCCAGTACTTC
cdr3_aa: CASSLATRQETQYF

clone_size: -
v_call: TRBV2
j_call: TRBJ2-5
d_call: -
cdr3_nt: TGTGCCAGCAGGCGGGGACAAGAGACCCAGTACTTC
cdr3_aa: CASRRGQETQYF

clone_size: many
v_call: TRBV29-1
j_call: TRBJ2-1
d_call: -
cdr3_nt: TGCAGCGTTGTTGTCGGTTCCTACAATGAGCAGTTCTTC
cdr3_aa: CSVVVGSYNEQFF

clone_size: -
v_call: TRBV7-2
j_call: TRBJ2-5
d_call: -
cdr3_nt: TGTGCCAGCAGCTTTAACAGGGAGACCCAGTACTTC
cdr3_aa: CASSFNRETQYF

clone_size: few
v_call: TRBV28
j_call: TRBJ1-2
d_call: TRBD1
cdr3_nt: TGTGCCAGCAGTTCCGGGGGACAGGTCTATGGCTACACCTTC
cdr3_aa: CASSSGGQVYGYTF

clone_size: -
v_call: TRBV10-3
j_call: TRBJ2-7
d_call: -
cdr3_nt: TGTGCCATCAGTGAGGGGCAGGGGATCTACGAGCAGTACTTC
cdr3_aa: CAISEGQGIYEQYF

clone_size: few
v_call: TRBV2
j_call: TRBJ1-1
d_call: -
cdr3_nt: TGTGCCAGCAGTGAGGGGCGGCTTTCTGAAGCTTTCTTT
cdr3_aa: CASSEGRLSEAFF

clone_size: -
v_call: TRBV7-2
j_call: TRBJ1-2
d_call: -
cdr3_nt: TGTGCCAGCAGCTTAGTATGGGGGTCCACTTCTAACTATGGCTACACCTTC
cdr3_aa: CASSLVWGSTSNYGYTF

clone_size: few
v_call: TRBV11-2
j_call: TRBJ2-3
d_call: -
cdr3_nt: TGTGCCAGCAGCTTCCGTCAGATCACAGATACGCAGTATTTT
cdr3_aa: CASSFRQITDTQYF

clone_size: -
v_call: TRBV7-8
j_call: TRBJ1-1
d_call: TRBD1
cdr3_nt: TGTGCCAGCAGCTTAGTTGGGGACAGCTTACTCTTGAACACTGAAGCTTTCTTT
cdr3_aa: CASSLVGDSLLLNTEAFF

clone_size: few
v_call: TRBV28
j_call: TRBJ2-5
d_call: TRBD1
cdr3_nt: TGTGCCAGCAGTTCTCCGGGACAGGGGCGCCCGGAGACCCAGTACTTC
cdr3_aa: CASSSPGQGRPETQYF

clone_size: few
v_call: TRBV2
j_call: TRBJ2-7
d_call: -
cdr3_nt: TGTGCCAGCCTTTTAGTGCAGCCTGGCGAGCAGTACTTC
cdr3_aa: CASLLVQPGEQYF

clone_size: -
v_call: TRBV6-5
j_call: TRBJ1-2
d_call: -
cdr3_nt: TGTGCCAGCAGGGACGGCTATGGCTACACCTTC
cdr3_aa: CASRDGYGYTF

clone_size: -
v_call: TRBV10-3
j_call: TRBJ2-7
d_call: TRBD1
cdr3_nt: TGTGCCATCAGTGAGAAAGTGGGCAGGGGGCAGAAGCAGTACTTC
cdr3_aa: CAISEKVGRGQKQYF

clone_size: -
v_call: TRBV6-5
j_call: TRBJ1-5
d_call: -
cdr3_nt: TGTGCCAGCACTCAGGCCGGGGGCAATCAGCCCCAGCATTTT
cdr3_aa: CASTQAGGNQPQHF

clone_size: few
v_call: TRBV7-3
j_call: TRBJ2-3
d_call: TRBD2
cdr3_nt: TGTGCCAGCAGCCTAAGGGCTAGCGGGGGCACAGATACGCAGTATTTT
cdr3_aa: CASSLRASGGTDTQYF

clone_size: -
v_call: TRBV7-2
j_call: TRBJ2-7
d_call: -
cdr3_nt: TGTGCCAGCAGCTTAAATTTTGAGGGGGTCCACGAGCAGTACTTC
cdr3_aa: CASSLNFEGVHEQYF

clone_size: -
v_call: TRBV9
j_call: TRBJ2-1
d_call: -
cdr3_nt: TGTGCCAGCAGCAAACCTCCCGAGGGTGGTGAGCAGTTCTTC
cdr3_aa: CASSKPPEGGEQFF

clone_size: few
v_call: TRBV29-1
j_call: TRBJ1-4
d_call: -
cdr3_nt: TGCAGCGCCGGGACGGGGAATGAAAAACTGTTTTTT
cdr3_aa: CSAGTGNEKLFF

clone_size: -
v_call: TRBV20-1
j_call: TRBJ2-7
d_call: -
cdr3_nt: TGCAGTGTCCTTCTTCACTACGAGCAGTACTTC
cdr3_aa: CSVLLHYEQYF

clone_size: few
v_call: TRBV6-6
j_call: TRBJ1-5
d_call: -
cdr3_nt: TGTGCCAGCACCCCAGAGGGTGGTTATAGCAATCAGCCCCAGCATTTT
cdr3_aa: CASTPEGGYSNQPQHF

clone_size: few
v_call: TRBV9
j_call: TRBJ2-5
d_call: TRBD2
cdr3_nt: TGTGCCAGCAGCGTAGGGAGTAGCGGGGGCCAAGAGACCCAGTACTTC
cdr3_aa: CASSVGSSGGQETQYF

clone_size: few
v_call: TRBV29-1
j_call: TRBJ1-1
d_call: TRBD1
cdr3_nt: TGCAGCGTTGAGACAGGGCTTGGCACTGAAGCTTTCTTT
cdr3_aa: CSVETGLGTEAFF

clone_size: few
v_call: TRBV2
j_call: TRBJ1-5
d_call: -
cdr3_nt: TGTGCCAGCAGTCCTCATTGGGGGGACAGCAATCAGCCCCAGCATTTT
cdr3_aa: CASSPHWGDSNQPQHF

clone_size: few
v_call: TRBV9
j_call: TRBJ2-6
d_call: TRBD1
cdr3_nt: TGTGCCAGCAGCGCCCAAAGGGACAGACTCCTCAAAAACTCTGGGGCCAACGTCCTGACTTTC
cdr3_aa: CASSAQRDRLLKNSGANVLTF

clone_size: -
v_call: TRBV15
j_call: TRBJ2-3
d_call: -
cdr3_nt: TGTGCCACCAGCAGAGGATCAGGAGAGGCAGATACGCAGTATTTT
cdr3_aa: CATSRGSGEADTQYF

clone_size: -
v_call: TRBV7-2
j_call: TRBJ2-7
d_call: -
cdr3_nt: TGTGCCAGCAGCCACAGGGGGGGACAGGAAACCTACGAGCAGTACTTC
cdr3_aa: CASSHRGGQETYEQYF

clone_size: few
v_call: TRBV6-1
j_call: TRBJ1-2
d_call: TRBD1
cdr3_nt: TGTGCCAGCAGTGGCAGACAGGGCCACTATGGCTACACCTTC
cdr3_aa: CASSGRQGHYGYTF

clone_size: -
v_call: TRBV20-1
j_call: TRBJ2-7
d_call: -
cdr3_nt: TGCAGTGCCGACGACAACTACGAGCAGTACTTC
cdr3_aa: CSADDNYEQYF

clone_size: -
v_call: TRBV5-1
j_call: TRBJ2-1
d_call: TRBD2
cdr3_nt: TGCGCCAGCAGCTTGGCCCCGGCTAGCGGGGGGACATACCTCTACAATGAGCAGTTCTTC
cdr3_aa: CASSLAPASGGTYLYNEQFF

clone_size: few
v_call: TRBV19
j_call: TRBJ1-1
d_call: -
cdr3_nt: TGTGCCAGTAGTCCCGGGATCTTGAACACTGAAGCTTTCTTT
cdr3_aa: CASSPGILNTEAFF

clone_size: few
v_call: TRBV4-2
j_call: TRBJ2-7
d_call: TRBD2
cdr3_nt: TGTGCCAGCAGCCAAGGGACTAGCGGCTACGAGCAGTACTTC
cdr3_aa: CASSQGTSGYEQYF

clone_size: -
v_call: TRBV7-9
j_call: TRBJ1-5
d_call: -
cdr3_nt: TGTGCCAGCAGCTGGACCGAGCAGCCCCAGCATTTT
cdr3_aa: CASSWTEQPQHF

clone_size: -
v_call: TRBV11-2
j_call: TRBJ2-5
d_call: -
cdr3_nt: TGTGCCAGCAGCCACCGCGGTCTACAAGAGACCCAGTACTTC
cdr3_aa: CASSHRGLQETQYF

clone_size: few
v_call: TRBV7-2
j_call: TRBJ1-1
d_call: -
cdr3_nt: TGTGCCAGCAGCTCTAGTGGCGGAAGGAACACTGAAGCTTTCTTT
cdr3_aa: CASSSSGGRNTEAFF